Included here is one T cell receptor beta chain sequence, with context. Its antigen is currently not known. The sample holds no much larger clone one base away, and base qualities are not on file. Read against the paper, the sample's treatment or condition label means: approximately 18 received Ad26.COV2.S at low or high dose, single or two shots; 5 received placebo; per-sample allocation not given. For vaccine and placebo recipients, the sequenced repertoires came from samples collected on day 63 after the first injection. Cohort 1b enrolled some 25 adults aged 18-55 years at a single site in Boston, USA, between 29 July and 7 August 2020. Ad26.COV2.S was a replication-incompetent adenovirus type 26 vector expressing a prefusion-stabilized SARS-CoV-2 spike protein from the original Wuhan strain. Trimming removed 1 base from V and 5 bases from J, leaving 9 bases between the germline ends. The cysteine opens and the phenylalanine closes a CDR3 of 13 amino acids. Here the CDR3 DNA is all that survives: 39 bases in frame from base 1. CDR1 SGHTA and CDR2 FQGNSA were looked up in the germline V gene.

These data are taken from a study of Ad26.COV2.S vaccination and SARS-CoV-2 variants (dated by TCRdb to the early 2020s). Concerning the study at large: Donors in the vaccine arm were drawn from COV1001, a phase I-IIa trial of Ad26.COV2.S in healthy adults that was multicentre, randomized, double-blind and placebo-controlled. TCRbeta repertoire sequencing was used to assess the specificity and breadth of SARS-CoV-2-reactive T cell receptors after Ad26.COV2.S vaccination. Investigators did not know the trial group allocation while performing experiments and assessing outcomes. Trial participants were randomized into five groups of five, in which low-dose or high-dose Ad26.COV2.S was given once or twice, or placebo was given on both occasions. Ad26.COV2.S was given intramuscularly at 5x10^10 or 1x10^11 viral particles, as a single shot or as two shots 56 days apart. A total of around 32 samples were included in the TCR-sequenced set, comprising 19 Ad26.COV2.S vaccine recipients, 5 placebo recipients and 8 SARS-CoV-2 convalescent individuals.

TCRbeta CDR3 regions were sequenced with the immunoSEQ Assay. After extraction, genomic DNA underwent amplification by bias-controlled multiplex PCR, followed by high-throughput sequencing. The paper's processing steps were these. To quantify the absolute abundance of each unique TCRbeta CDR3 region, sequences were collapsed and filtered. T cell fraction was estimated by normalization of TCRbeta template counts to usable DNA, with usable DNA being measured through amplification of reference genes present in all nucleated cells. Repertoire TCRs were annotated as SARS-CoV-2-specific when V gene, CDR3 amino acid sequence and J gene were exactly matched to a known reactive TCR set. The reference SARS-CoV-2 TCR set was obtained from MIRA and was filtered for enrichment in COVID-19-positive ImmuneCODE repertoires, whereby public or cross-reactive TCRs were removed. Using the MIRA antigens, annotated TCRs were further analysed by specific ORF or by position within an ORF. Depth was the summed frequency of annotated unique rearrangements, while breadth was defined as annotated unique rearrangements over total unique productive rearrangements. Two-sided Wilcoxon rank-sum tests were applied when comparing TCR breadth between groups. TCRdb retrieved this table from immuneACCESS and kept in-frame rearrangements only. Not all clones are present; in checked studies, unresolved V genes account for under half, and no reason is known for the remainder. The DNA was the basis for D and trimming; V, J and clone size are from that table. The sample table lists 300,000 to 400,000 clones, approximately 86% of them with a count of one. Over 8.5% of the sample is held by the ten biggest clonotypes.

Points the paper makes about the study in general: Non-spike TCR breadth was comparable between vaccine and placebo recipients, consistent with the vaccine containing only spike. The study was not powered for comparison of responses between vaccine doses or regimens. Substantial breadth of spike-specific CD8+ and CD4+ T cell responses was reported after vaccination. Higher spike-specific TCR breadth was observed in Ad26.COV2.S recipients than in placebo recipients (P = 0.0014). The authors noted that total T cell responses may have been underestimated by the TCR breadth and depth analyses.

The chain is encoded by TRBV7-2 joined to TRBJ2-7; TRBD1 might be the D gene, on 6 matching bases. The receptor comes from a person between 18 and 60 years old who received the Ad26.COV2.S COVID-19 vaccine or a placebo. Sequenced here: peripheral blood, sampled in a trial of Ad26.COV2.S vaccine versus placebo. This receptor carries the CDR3 CASSLVWTDEQYF. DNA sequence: TGTGCCAGCAGCTTAGTGTGGACAGACGAGCAGTACTTC.